This T cell receptor beta chain is drawn from a study of blood T cell repertoires in COVID-19. Study context: Some COVID-19 samples were acute and others convalescent; all came from the United States, Italy and Spain. T cells, B-cell-depleted T cells, or PBMCs provided the cDNA or gDNA that served as material.

Trimming removed 3 bases from V and 5 bases from J, with 13 bases in between. From germline, CDR1 is SQVTM and CDR2 ANQGSEA. This CDR3 is 14 amino acids long. In the authors' methods: Estimation of nucleated cell counts relied on the amplification of reference gene primers. The repertoire was sequenced with immunoSEQ multiplex PCR; TCRdb's copy has only in-frame clones and lacks some. V, J and clone size reflect that table, while D and trimming were determined from the DNA. The sample includes more than 80,000 clones, about four fifths of them seen just once. The sequencing sample was made of peripheral blood. The sequence was obtained from a woman in her 70s with acute or convalescent COVID-19. J is TRBJ1-4 and V is TRBV29-1, with unresolved D. Written as DNA, the CDR3 is TGCAGCGTTGATCCAGCGGCGGGGAATGAAAAACTGTTTTTT. As protein: CSVDPAAGNEKLFF.